The entry below describes one T cell receptor beta chain. Amplification from RNA transcripts yielded the TCR beta CDR3 regions. An initial RT-PCR round employing HTBI primers preceded a second-round multiplex PCR. TCRdb ran MiXCR on the multiplex PCR reads and lists one entry per CDR3 protein. The data contain about 740,000 distinct CDR3 sequences, roughly 40% of them singletons. This sample is part of a study of Graves' ophthalmopathy and Graves' hyperthyroidism. Study-wide context: Pretreatment peripheral blood was obtained at initial diagnosis.

CDR1 LNHDA and CDR2 SQIVND come from the germline V gene (reference sequence). Trimming took 5 bases from V and 0 from J; bases not matched to a gene: 12. CDR3 length: 17 amino acids. Ophthalmopathy donors were characterized by moderate-to-severe activity, CAS of at least 3, NOSPECS of at least 4, and duration under 3 months. Lactation, pregnancy, uncontrolled infections and other autoimmune diseases were all grounds for excluding patients. Each diagnosis was determined on the basis of clinical symptoms, serum thyroxine, TRAb, thyroid ultrasound and orbital computed tomography. Sample: peripheral blood. This TCR came from an adult man with Graves' ophthalmopathy. V is TRBV19 and J is TRBJ1-1, with 7 bases identical to TRBD1. In DNA, the CDR3 is TGTGCCAGTAGTCCCCAAAACAGGGGATACATGAACACTGAAGCTTTCTTT. This codes for CASSPQNRGYMNTEAFF.